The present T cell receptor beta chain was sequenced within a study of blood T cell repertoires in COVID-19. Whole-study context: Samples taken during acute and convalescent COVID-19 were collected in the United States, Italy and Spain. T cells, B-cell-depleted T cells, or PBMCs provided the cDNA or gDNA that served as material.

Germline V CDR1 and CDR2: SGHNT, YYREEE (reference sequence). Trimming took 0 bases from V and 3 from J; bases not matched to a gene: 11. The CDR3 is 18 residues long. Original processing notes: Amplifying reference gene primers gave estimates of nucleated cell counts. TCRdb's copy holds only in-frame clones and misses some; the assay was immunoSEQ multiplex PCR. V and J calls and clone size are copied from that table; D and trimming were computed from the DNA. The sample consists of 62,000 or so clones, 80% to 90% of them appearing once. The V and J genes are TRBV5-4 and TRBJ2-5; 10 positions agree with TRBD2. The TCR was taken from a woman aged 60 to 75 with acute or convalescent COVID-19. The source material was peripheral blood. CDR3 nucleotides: TGTGCCAGCAGCTTGGGGCTAGCGGGGGCTTATTCGAAAGAGACCCAGTACTTC. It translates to CASSLGLAGAYSKETQYF.